A single sample is the source of the 27 T cell receptor beta chains below, sequenced in a study of metastatic and nonmetastatic thyroid tumors. The entire patient cohort was treatment-naive prior to thyroid surgery. TCRdb re-analyzed the PCR reads through MiXCR. The sample contains approximately 14,000 clones, about 12% of which appear only once. Input material: blood. The receptor source for this set is a female donor with papillary thyroid cancer or a benign thyroid nodule (not recorded which). Some clones in this sample may be carry-over from other donors' samples.

This clone qualifies as medium-sized. The V gene is TRBV6-1, the J gene TRBJ2-3; D remains ambiguous. The CDR3 length is 16 residues. V gave up 2 bases and J gave up 0 bases, with 12 bases separating them. Germline values: CDR1 MNHNS, CDR2 SASEGT. CDR3 nucleotide sequence: TGTGCCAGCAGTGAATCGTTGCGAATTAGCACAGATACGCAGTATTTT. Translation gives CASSESLRISTDTQYF.

In this sample, this clone turned up a few times. The chain employs TRBV28 and TRBJ1-1; D is unresolved. Trimming cost V 6 bases and J 0 bases, with 8 bases left between them. Germline V gene lookup returns CDR1 MDHEN and CDR2 SYDVKM. The CDR3 is made up of 13 amino acids. CDR3 region: CASRKPVNTEAFF. DNA for the CDR3: TGTGCCAGCAGGAAGCCTGTGAACACTGAAGCTTTCTTT. Looking up the rest from reference TRBV28 and TRBJ1-1 gives the full variable domain: DVKVTQSSRYLVKRTGEKVFLECVQDMDHENMFWYRQDPGLGLRLIYFSYDVKMKEKGDIPEGYSVSREKKERFSLILESASTNQTSMYLCASRKPVNTEAFFGQGTRLTVV.

This clone was seen a handful of times. A junction end diverges from the germline sequence, so it may reflect a read error. The rearrangement joins TRBV28 to TRBJ1-2; TRBD1 is a possible D gene (5 bases). From germline, CDR1 is MDHEN and CDR2 SYDVKM. The CDR3 extends over 16 amino acids. The CDR3, as DNA: TGTGCCAGCAGTTTTGGGTCTCGAGGGGTCCTCTATTGCTACACCTTC. It codes for CASSFGSRGVLYCYTF.

This clone has at least ten counts. This could be a read error, since a much larger clone is one nucleotide away. The V call is TRBV11-3, the J call TRBJ2-5; maybe TRBD1 (5 bases). The length of the CDR3 is 14 residues. Germline assignment: CDR1 SGHNT and CDR2 YENEEA. V lost 4 bases and J 2 bases, leaving 11 bases between the germline ends. The CDR3 DNA reads as TGTGCCAGCAGCTCCCGACAGACACAAGAGACCCAGTACTTC. Translated, it gives CASSSRQTQETQYF.

Relative to its sample, this clone is medium-sized. V gene TRBV6-1 combines with J gene TRBJ1-3; 8 bases match TRBD1. Germline V gene sequence: CDR1 MNHNS, CDR2 SASEGT. The CDR3 is made up of 16 amino acids. Trimming removed 1 base from V and 4 bases from J; junction bases left unmatched: 6. The CDR3 sequence: CASSEGPGTGGNTIYF. The CDR3 DNA follows: TGTGCCAGCAGTGAAGGACCCGGGACAGGAGGAAACACCATATATTTT.

This clone was observed at least ten times. The rearrangement joins TRBV30 to TRBJ1-2; no definite D call. Germline V gene lookup returns CDR1 GTSNPN and CDR2 SVGIG (reference sequence). The CDR3 covers 14 residues. The V end was cut by 0 bases, the J end by 1 base, with 9 bases between. CDR3 sequence: CAWSVRRDNYGYTF. In nucleotides, the CDR3 is TGTGCCTGGAGTGTACGGCGGGATAACTATGGCTACACCTTC.

This clone was detected ten times or more. V usage is TRBV29-1 and J usage is TRBJ1-2, with 10 positions matching TRBD1. The V gene end was trimmed by 8 bases and the J gene end by 7 bases; junction bases not matched to a gene: 4. Germline-derived CDR1 and CDR2 are SQVTM and ANQGSEA. CDR3 length: 11 amino acids. The CDR3 nucleotides are TGCAGCTCTAGACAGGGGGCTGGCTACACCTTC. Protein: CSSRQGAGYTF.

This clone has a handful of counts. The same CDR3 can be traced to other DNA sequences in this sample. The chain employs TRBV12-3 or TRBV12-4 and TRBJ2-2; D is ambiguous. V lost 3 bases to trimming and J lost 2 bases, with 7 bases between them. There are 14 residues in the CDR3. The CDR3 nucleotides read TGTGCCAGCAGTTTGGGTGAAAACACCGGGGAGCTGTTTTTT. It specifies CASSLGENTGELFF.

This clone is classed as medium-sized (0.01 to 0.1%). The J gene is TRBJ2-7, the V gene TRBV5-1, with a possible D match to TRBD2 (6 bases). Per the germline V gene, CDR1 is SGHRS and CDR2 is YFSETQ. V was clipped by 4 bases and J by 6 bases, with 11 bases between them. CDR3 length: 12 residues. The chain's CDR3 is CASSPTRSEQYF. The CDR3 region has the DNA TGCGCCAGCAGCCCGACTAGAAGCGAGCAGTACTTC.

This clone was seen ten or more times. V usage is TRBV20-1 and J usage is TRBJ1-4; 7 bases fit TRBD1. V dropped 7 bases and J dropped 4; count of bases not matched to a gene: 15. CDR3 size: 16 residues. Germline V gives CDR1 DFQATT, CDR2 SNEGSKA (reference sequence). For the CDR3, the DNA is TGCAGTGTCAGGGGGGACAGTCCGCCGAATAATGAAAAACTGTTTTTT. Translated: CSVRGDSPPNNEKLFF.

This clone was recorded only once. The chain uses TRBV11-2 and TRBJ2-7, with 7 positions matching TRBD1. CDR1 SGHAT and CDR2 FQNNGV come from the germline V gene. This CDR3 contains 16 residues. Unmatched junction bases numbered 13, after V lost 5 bases and J lost 3 bases. CDR3 coding DNA: TGTGCCAGCAGCCTACTTCCTGGACAGGAGCTCTACGAGCAGTACTTC. Its translation: CASSLLPGQELYEQYF. Filled out from reference TRBV11-2 and TRBJ2-7, the complete variable domain reads EAGVAQSPRYKIIEKRQSVAFWCNPISGHATLYWYQQILGQGPKLLIQFQNNGVVDDSQLPKDRFSAERLKGVDSTLKIQPAKLEDSAVYLCASSLLPGQELYEQYFGPGTRLTVT.

In this sample, this clone turned up many times. The chain carries TRBV5-1 and TRBJ1-1; D unresolved. Germline CDR1 SGHRS, CDR2 YFSETQ. The CDR3 contains 17 residues. V was pared by 4 bases and J by 3 bases, with 22 bases between. CDR3 nucleotides: TGCGCCAGCAGCCGATACAAAGCACAGAAACGGGACACTGAAGCTTTCTTT. Protein sequence: CASSRYKAQKRDTEAFF.

This clone was seen repeatedly, ten times or more. For the CDR3, the DNA is TGTGCCAGCAAGAAGACTAGCGGGAGGGCCGGGGGAGATACGCAGTATTTT. The encoded protein is CASKKTSGRAGGDTQYF. The chain links TRBV19 to TRBJ2-3; 14 positions agree with TRBD2. The germline V gene has CDR1 LNHDA and CDR2 SQIVND (reference sequence). The CDR3 has 17 amino acids. Trimming cost V 9 bases and J 5 bases; bases outside gene matches: 13.

This clone was recorded many times. The chain carries TRBV7-9 and TRBJ2-1; maybe TRBD2 (5 bases). The CDR3 loop spans 15 amino acids. In germline, CDR1 is SEHNR, CDR2 FQNEAQ (reference sequence). V was clipped by 7 bases and J by 0 bases, with 13 bases between them. Written as DNA, the CDR3 is TGTGCCAGCACCTTGACTATTTCCTCCTACAATGAGCAGTTCTTC. Encoded protein: CASTLTISSYNEQFF.

This clone is termed medium-sized. The gene calls are TRBV20-1 and TRBJ2-7; weak D call: TRBD2 (6 bases). Germline V CDR1 and CDR2: DFQATT, SNEGSKA (reference sequence). V lost 2 bases to trimming and J lost 5 bases, with 16 bases between them. CDR3 length: 14 amino acids. The CDR3 here is CSARPPGGLNEQYF. The CDR3 nucleotides are TGCAGTGCTAGACCCCCCGGAGGGCTTAACGAGCAGTACTTC.

This clone was observed at least ten times. J is TRBJ2-4 and V is TRBV2; D gene ambiguous. The germline CDR1 and CDR2 sequences are SNHLY and FYNNEI. V was clipped by 4 bases and J by 0 bases, with 13 bases between them. The CDR3 totals 16 residues. The CDR3 region is CASSVLGTLAKNIQYF. Here the CDR3 DNA reads TGTGCCAGCAGTGTTCTGGGAACACTAGCCAAAAACATTCAGTACTTC.

This clone was detected a few times. The chain has TRBV6-1 and TRBJ2-6, with D uncertain. The germline V gene has CDR1 MNHNS and CDR2 SASEGT. The CDR3 consists of 15 residues. V gave up 2 bases and J gave up 0 bases, with 5 bases separating them. In nucleotides, the CDR3 is TGTGCCAGCAGTGAATTGAACTCTGGGGCCAACGTCCTGACTTTC. This encodes CASSELNSGANVLTF.

This clone was detected ten times or more. J is TRBJ2-3 and V is TRBV29-1, with TRBD2 matching over 11 bases. Germline loops: CDR1 SQVTM, CDR2 ANQGSEA. The CDR3 spans 13 residues. The J segment lost 14 bases and the V segment lost 2 bases, leaving 9 bases of the junction unmatched. CDR3 bases: TGCAGCGTTGAAAGTTTAGCGGGGGGGCTGGGGTATTTT. It codes for CSVESLAGGLGYF.

This clone was recorded at least ten times. A read error may explain this, as a much larger clone is one base away. This rearrangement joins TRBV10-3 to TRBJ1-6; TRBD1 is a possible D gene (5 bases). Germline CDR1 reads ENHRY; CDR2 reads SYGVKD. Deletions cut 10 bases from V and 4 bases from J, with 17 bases between. The CDR3 runs 15 residues. CDR3: CATAGGRAYNSPLHF. In DNA form, the CDR3 reads TGTGCCACCGCGGGAGGCAGGGCGTATAATTCACCCCTCCACTTT.

In its sample, this clone was seen many times. This chain joins TRBV20-1 and TRBJ2-6, with D perhaps TRBD1 (6 bases). The V gene lost 5 bases and the J gene lost 0 bases, with 20 bases spanning the gap. The germline CDR1 and CDR2 sequences are DFQATT and SNEGSKA (reference sequence). This CDR3 has 18 amino acids. For the CDR3, the DNA is TGCAGTGCTCCCTCGACAGGAGCGGTGTCCTCTGGGGCCAACGTCCTGACTTTC. This encodes CSAPSTGAVSSGANVLTF.

Within the sample, this clone is medium-sized. The chain carries TRBV6-5 and TRBJ2-6; tentative D call: TRBD1 (5 bases). The CDR3 runs 17 residues. V lost 2 bases, J lost 0 bases, and 11 bases lay in between. Germline CDR1 reads MNHEY; CDR2 reads SVGAGI. The CDR3 loop is CASSYISGFSGANVLTF. The DNA for the CDR3 is TGTGCCAGCAGTTACATTTCAGGGTTCTCTGGGGCCAACGTCCTGACTTTC.

This clone was seen more than once but under ten times. The rearrangement uses TRBV10-3 and TRBJ2-7, with TRBD2 as a possible D gene (6 bases). V was cut by 11 bases and J by 3 bases, with 14 bases left in between. The CDR3 sequence is 12 residues long. CDR1 and CDR2 from the germline V gene are ENHRY and SYGVKD. The CDR3 DNA sequence: TGTGCCGGCGGGGCAGGAGACTACGAGCAGTACTTC. Protein sequence: CAGGAGDYEQYF.

This clone was counted at least ten times. This chain uses TRBV5-4 with TRBJ2-1, with 9 bases lining up with TRBD2. Per germline, CDR1 SGHNT and CDR2 YYREEE (reference sequence). V dropped 0 bases and J dropped 6; count of bases not matched to a gene: 4. The CDR3 covers 15 residues. The CDR3 protein is CASSLEGGRGNEQFF. The CDR3 DNA sequence: TGTGCCAGCAGCTTGGAAGGCGGGAGGGGCAATGAGCAGTTCTTC.

This clone appeared many times. This rearrangement joins TRBV5-1 to TRBJ1-1; 8 nucleotides line up with TRBD1. Per the germline V gene, CDR1 is SGHRS and CDR2 is YFSETQ. The CDR3 is 15 amino acids. V gave up 4 bases and J gave up 0 bases; unmatched junction bases: 5. CDR3 sequence reads: CASSPRGRMNTEAFF. The DNA for the CDR3 is TGCGCCAGCAGCCCCAGGGGGCGCATGAACACTGAAGCTTTCTTT.

This clone is termed medium-sized. The chain couples TRBV20-1 to TRBJ2-2; no firm D call. The CDR3 spans 15 residues. Between the trimmed V and J ends, which lost 2 bases and 0 bases, there was a span of 10 bases. Germline V CDR1 and CDR2: DFQATT, SNEGSKA (reference sequence). CDR3 DNA: TGCAGTGCTAGACCTAGGTACCCGAACACCGGGGAGCTGTTTTTT. It codes for CSARPRYPNTGELFF.

This clone is labeled as medium-sized (0.01 to 0.1%). The chain is built from TRBV6-1 and TRBJ2-7, with 12 bases fitting TRBD2. Germline V gene lookup returns CDR1 MNHNS and CDR2 SASEGT. V dropped 5 bases and J dropped 1; count of bases not matched to a gene: 6. This CDR3 has 16 amino acids. CDR3 loop: CASSSPTSGRSYEQYF. CDR3 nucleotide sequence: TGTGCCAGCAGTTCCCCGACTAGCGGGAGATCCTACGAGCAGTACTTC.

This clone was seen a few times. This rearrangement joins TRBV6-1 to TRBJ2-3; 7 positions agree with TRBD2. V lost 2 bases, J lost 0 bases, and 2 bases stayed unmatched. CDR1 MNHNS and CDR2 SASEGT come from the germline V gene. The CDR3 spans 15 residues. The CDR3 reads CASSELAASTDTQYF. CDR3 bases: TGTGCCAGCAGTGAACTAGCGGCTAGCACAGATACGCAGTATTTT.